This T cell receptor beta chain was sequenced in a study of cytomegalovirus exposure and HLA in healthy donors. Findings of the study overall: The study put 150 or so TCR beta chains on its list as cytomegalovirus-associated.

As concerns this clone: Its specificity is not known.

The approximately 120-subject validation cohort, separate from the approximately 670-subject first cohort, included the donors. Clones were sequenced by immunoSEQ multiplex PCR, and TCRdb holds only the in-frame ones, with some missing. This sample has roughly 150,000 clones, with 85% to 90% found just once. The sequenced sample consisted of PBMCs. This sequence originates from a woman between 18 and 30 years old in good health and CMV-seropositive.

The CDR3: CASSELAGEGIEQFF. The CDR3 nucleotides read TGTGCCAGCAGTGAATTAGCGGGAGAGGGTATTGAGCAGTTCTTC. V usage is TRBV25-1 and J usage is TRBJ2-1; 9 bases align to TRBD2. This CDR3 has 15 amino acids. The V gene's germline CDR1 is MGHDK and CDR2 SYGVNS. Trimming took 1 base from V and 9 from J; bases not matched to a gene: 7.